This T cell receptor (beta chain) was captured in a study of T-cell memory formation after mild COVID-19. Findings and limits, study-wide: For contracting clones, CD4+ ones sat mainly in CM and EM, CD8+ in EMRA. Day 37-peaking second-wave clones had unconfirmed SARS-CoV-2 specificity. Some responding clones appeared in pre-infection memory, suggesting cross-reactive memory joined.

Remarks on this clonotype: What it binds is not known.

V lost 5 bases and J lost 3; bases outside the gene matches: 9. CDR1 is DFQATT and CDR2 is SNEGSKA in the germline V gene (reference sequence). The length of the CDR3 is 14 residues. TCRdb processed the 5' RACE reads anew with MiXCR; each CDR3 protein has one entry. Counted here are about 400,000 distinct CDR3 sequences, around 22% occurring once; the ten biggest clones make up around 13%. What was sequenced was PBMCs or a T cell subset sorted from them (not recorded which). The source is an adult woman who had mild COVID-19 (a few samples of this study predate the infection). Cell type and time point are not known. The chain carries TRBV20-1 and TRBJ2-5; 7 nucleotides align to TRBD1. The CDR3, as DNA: TGCAGTGCTGCGAAACAGGGGTTCGAAGAGACCCAGTACTTC. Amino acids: CSAAKQGFEETQYF.